Listed below are T cell receptor beta chains from one sample, sequenced in a study of T cells in Graves' hyperthyroidism and ophthalmopathy. Via MiXCR, TCRdb re-called the multiplex PCR reads, giving one row per CDR3 protein. The profile shows around 100,000 distinct CDR3 sequences, over 45% of them singletons. Sequencing was done on a sample of blood. The receptors shown here come from a man aged 35 to 55 with Graves' hyperthyroidism. Each CDR3 is given with its conserved first and last residue. The order of the fields is clone size, J gene, V gene, D gene, CDR3 protein, CDR3 DNA. The D gene is left open where the match is weak. A clone size is listed for some rows: how often the clone was seen (once, few, many), or a class if it is expanded.

>many|TRBJ2-5|TRBV6-2/TRBV6-3|TRBD1
CASGYRGETQYF
TGTGCCAGCGGATACAGGGGAGAGACCCAGTACTTC
>-|TRBJ1-4|TRBV2|-
CASSWDGLPAF
TGTGCCAGCAGTTGGGACGGCCTCCCCGCTTTT
>-|TRBJ2-5|TRBV29-1|-
CSVGSGEHETQYF
TGCAGCGTTGGATCAGGGGAACACGAGACCCAGTACTTC
>-|TRBJ2-1|TRBV7-9|-
CASSLARDRRCNEQFF
TGTGCCAGCAGCTTAGCCCGGGACCGTAGGTGCAATGAGCAGTTCTTC
>many|TRBJ2-7|TRBV28|-
CASSPSQGKEQYF
TGTGCCAGCAGTCCGTCCCAGGGGAAGGAGCAGTACTTC
>many|TRBJ1-2|TRBV20-1|-
CSASGQRQVQSGYTF
TGCAGTGCTTCCGGACAGAGACAGGTTCAGTCTGGCTACACCTTC
>many|TRBJ2-7|TRBV7-3|TRBD1
CASSLTGTASYEQYF
TGTGCCAGCAGCTTAACCGGGACAGCCTCCTACGAGCAGTACTTC
>many|TRBJ1-2|TRBV20-1|TRBD1
CRLRGKGADYGYTF
TGCAGGCTCCGAGGCAAGGGGGCGGACTATGGCTACACCTTC
>many|TRBJ1-3|TRBV7-6|-
CASSLGGANSGNTIYF
TGTGCCAGCAGCTTGGGAGGGGCCAACTCTGGAAACACCATATATTTT
>many|TRBJ1-2|TRBV12-3/TRBV12-4|-
CASSFLGGEGYTF
TGTGCCAGCAGTTTCCTCGGGGGGGAGGGCTACACCTTC
>many|TRBJ2-3|TRBV7-9|TRBD2
CASSLGRGLADTQYF
TGTGCCAGCAGCTTAGGTCGGGGACTAGCGGATACGCAGTATTTT
>-|TRBJ2-5|TRBV9|TRBD1
CASSPWTGTSYQETQYF
TGTGCCAGCAGCCCCTGGACAGGGACTTCGTACCAAGAGACCCAGTACTTC
>many|TRBJ2-2|TRBV11-2|TRBD1
CASSEGTGEWELFF
TGTGCCAGCAGCGAAGGGACAGGGGAGTGGGAGCTGTTTTTT
>-|TRBJ2-5|TRBV20-1|TRBD1
CSASTGGMGNQPQYF
TGCAGTGCTAGTACAGGGGGCATGGGCAATCAGCCCCAGTACTTC
>many|TRBJ2-2|TRBV20-1|-
CSARRGRELFF
TGCAGTGCTAGACGGGGTCGGGAGCTGTTTTTT
>-|TRBJ1-1|TRBV6-4|-
CASSSGMGAAFF
TGTGCCAGCAGTTCGGGGATGGGGGCGGCTTTCTTT
>many|TRBJ2-2|TRBV7-2|-
CASSYGQGGGAGELFF
TGTGCCAGCAGCTACGGACAGGGAGGGGGGGCCGGGGAGCTGTTTTTT
>-|TRBJ2-3|TRBV7-2|-
CASSFGIDTQYF
TGTGCCAGCAGTTTTGGCATAGATACACAGTATTTT
>many|TRBJ2-3|TRBV6-5|-
CASSYLGKEDTQYF
TGTGCCAGCAGTTACCTTGGGAAGGAAGATACGCAGTATTTT
>few|TRBJ2-3|TRBV7-2|TRBD1
CASSLVRGVGTGSLDTQYF
TGTGCCAGCAGCTTAGTTCGGGGGGTGGGGACAGGGTCCCTAGATACGCAGTATTTT
>-|TRBJ2-7|TRBV7-2|TRBD2
CASSLGLAGNYEQYF
TGTGCCAGCAGCTTAGGTCTAGCGGGGAACTATGAGCAGTACTTC
>-|TRBJ1-1|TRBV9|TRBD1
CASSVQGVF
TGTGCCAGCAGCGTACAGGGGGTCTTT
>-|TRBJ2-3|TRBV14|TRBD1
CASSARTGDDTQYF
TGTGCCAGCAGTGCGAGGACAGGGGATGATACGCAGTATTTT
>many|TRBJ1-4|TRBV20-1|-
CSAREGRDEKLFF
TGCAGTGCTAGGGAGGGGAGGGATGAAAAACTGTTTTTT
>many|TRBJ2-2|TRBV12-3/TRBV12-4|-
CASSFGRGTGELFF
TGTGCCAGCAGTTTTGGCAGGGGCACCGGGGAGCTGTTTTTT
>-|TRBJ2-5|TRBV15|TRBD2
CAASRGRGETQCF
TGTGCCGCCAGCAGAGGCCGGGGGGAGACCCAGTGCTTC
>few|TRBJ1-2|TRBV27|-
CASSPIYGGYTF
TGTGCCAGCAGTCCAATATATGGCGGCTACACCTTC
>many|TRBJ2-7|TRBV29-1|-
CSVVDAYEQYF
TGCAGCGTTGTAGATGCCTACGAGCAGTACTTC
>many|TRBJ2-1|TRBV9|-
CASSVSSGDNEQFF
TGTGCCAGCAGCGTATCTAGTGGGGACAATGAGCAGTTCTTC
>many|TRBJ2-7|TRBV7-2|TRBD2
CASSLELAGSSYEQYF
TGTGCCAGCAGCTTAGAACTAGCGGGAAGCTCCTACGAGCAGTACTTC
>many|TRBJ2-7|TRBV4-1|-
CASSLGPDGDF
TGCGCCAGCAGCCTCGGGCCCGATGGGGACTTC
>-|TRBJ2-7|TRBV20-1|-
CSASRGAREQYF
TGCAGTGCTAGTAGGGGTGCGCGCGAGCAGTACTTC
>few|TRBJ2-2|TRBV19|TRBD2
CASSVGTSGELFF
TGTGCCAGTAGCGTCGGGACTAGCGGGGAGCTGTTTTTT
>-|TRBJ2-4|TRBV4-3|-
CASSQELEQKLYF
TGCGCCAGCAGCCAAGAATTGGAACAGAAACTGTACTTC
>-|TRBJ2-3|TRBV10-3|TRBD1
CAVSPGTGGRGTQYF
TGTGCCGTCAGTCCCGGGACAGGGGGGAGGGGTACGCAGTATTTT
>many|TRBJ1-4|TRBV20-1|-
CSAPGRGGADNEKLFF
TGCAGTGCCCCTGGCCGAGGGGGGGCCGATAATGAAAAACTGTTTTTT
>many|TRBJ2-5|TRBV15|TRBD2
CATSRGTSGDGETQYF
TGTGCCACCAGCAGAGGGACTAGCGGGGATGGGGAGACCCAGTACTTC
>many|TRBJ2-2|TRBV9|-
CASRGFTGELFF
TGTGCCAGCAGGGGGTTCACCGGGGAGCTGTTTTTT
>-|TRBJ2-1|TRBV5-4|TRBD2
CASSSWTSGDPNEQFF
TGTGCCAGCAGCTCCTGGACTAGCGGAGATCCTAATGAGCAGTTCTTC
>many|TRBJ1-1|TRBV20-1|TRBD1
CSAYRTGGGTEAFF
TGCAGTGCTTACCGGACAGGGGGGGGGACTGAAGCTTTCTTT
>many|TRBJ1-1|TRBV19|-
CASSRLNTEAFF
TGTGCCAGTAGTAGATTGAACACTGAAGCTTTCTTT
>many|TRBJ2-6|TRBV7-3|-
CASSLTVQTGANVLTF
TGTGCCAGCAGCTTAACGGTGCAGACTGGGGCCAACGTCCTGACTTTC
>-|TRBJ1-2|TRBV10-3|-
CAISESESGSTYYGYTF
TGTGCCATCAGTGAGTCTGAAAGCGGGAGCACGTACTATGGCTACACCTTC
>many|TRBJ1-1|TRBV7-9|-
CASSSRQSTEAFF
TGTGCCAGCAGCTCCCGACAGTCCACTGAAGCTTTCTTT
>-|TRBJ2-5|TRBV29-1|TRBD1
CSSLYHRGQGTQYF
TGCAGCAGTTTATACCACAGGGGGCAAGGGACCCAGTACTTC
>many|TRBJ1-1|TRBV24-1|-
CATSDRHLTEAFF
TGTGCCACCAGTGATCGGCACCTCACTGAAGCTTTCTTT
>few|TRBJ2-1|TRBV7-2|-
CASSPPSIAARVFF
TGTGCCAGCTCACCACCATCCATCGCTGCGCGGGTGTTCTTC
>many|TRBJ2-3|TRBV20-1|TRBD2
CSASRREEGTDTQYF
TGCAGTGCTAGTAGGCGGGAGGAGGGGACAGATACGCAGTATTTT
>many|TRBJ2-5|TRBV6-2/TRBV6-3|-
CASSYPQETQYF
TGTGCCAGCAGTTACCCACAAGAGACCCAGTACTTC
>-|TRBJ1-5|TRBV30|-
CAWSMTVREQPQHF
TGTGCCTGGAGTATGACAGTTCGGGAGCAGCCCCAGCATTTT
>-|TRBJ2-7|TRBV2|-
CASSEWQGLSYEQYF
TGTGCCAGCAGTGAATGGCAGGGACTGTCCTACGAGCAGTACTTC
>-|TRBJ1-5|TRBV29-1|TRBD1
CSVAQGGDQPQHF
TGCAGCGTTGCACAGGGGGGGGATCAGCCCCAGCATTTT
>many|TRBJ2-1|TRBV6-5|TRBD2
CASSPTPGTSYEQFF
TGTGCCAGCAGCCCCACGCCCGGGACTAGCTATGAGCAGTTCTTC
>-|TRBJ2-3|TRBV11-2|TRBD1
CASSRQGLRDTQYF
TGTGCCAGCAGCCGACAGGGATTACGAGATACGCAGTATTTT
>-|TRBJ2-3|TRBV15|-
CATSSLAAGGDTQYF
TGTGCCACCAGCAGTCTAGCGGCAGGGGGCGATACGCAGTATTTT